Shown below are 2 T cell receptor beta chains from a single sample sequenced in a study of blood T cell repertoires in COVID-19. Sequencing used immunoSEQ multiplex PCR; TCRdb keeps in-frame clones, though not all of them. The table includes 97,000 or so clones, approximately 80% detected once. Sequencing input: peripheral blood. These receptors all stem from an older man with acute or convalescent COVID-19.

This sequence joins TRBV5-4 and TRBJ1-5; a possible D gene is TRBD1 (5 bases). Germline CDR1 and CDR2: SGHNT and YYREEE (reference sequence). The CDR3 totals 15 residues. The germline V and J ends were trimmed by 3 bases and 4 bases, with 14 bases remaining between them. CDR3 nucleotide sequence: TGTGCCAGCAGCTATCAAGGACAAGGGAATCAGCCCCAGCATTTT. It encodes CASSYQGQGNQPQHF.

The V call is TRBV4-1, the J call TRBJ2-7; no definite D call. Germline V gene sequence: CDR1 MGHRA, CDR2 YSYEKL. This CDR3 contains 12 residues. Trimming removed 1 base at V and 5 bases at J, with 6 bases between. The CDR3 sequence is CASSQGGDEQYF. The CDR3, as DNA: TGCGCCAGCAGCCAAGGAGGAGACGAGCAGTACTTC.